The next 22 T cell receptor beta chains were all read from a single sample in a study of shared clonotypes between healthy human individuals. The repertoire was sequenced with immunoSEQ multiplex PCR; TCRdb's copy has only in-frame clones and lacks some. The profile covers 2 million to 2.5 million clones, with 95% appearing a single time and approximately 0.13% taken by the ten largest. Sequenced: naive CD4+ T cells sorted from blood. The sample's subset: CD45RA+ positively selected. These receptors originate from a man aged 18 to 29 in good health.

The chain uses TRBV19 and TRBJ1-5; TRBD1 agrees at 7 bases. The CDR3 sequence is 18 residues long. The germline CDR1 and CDR2 sequences are LNHDA and SQIVND (reference sequence). Trimming cost V 7 bases and J 2 bases; bases outside gene matches: 17. In DNA form, the CDR3 reads TGTGCCAGTACCCAGGACAGGCCAGGGGACGTGGGCAATCAGCCCCAGCATTTT. This encodes CASTQDRPGDVGNQPQHF.

This chain links TRBV4-2 with TRBJ2-7; 7 bases fit TRBD2. J lost 0 bases, V lost 3 bases, and 5 bases had no gene match. The V gene's germline CDR1 is LGHNA and CDR2 YNFKEQ. This CDR3 comprises 15 residues. Here the CDR3 reads CASSHTGGSSYEQYF. Here the CDR3 DNA reads TGTGCCAGCAGCCATACGGGCGGGAGCTCCTACGAGCAGTACTTC.

This chain uses TRBV5-1 with TRBJ2-7; no clear D gene. CDR1 SGHRS and CDR2 YFSETQ come from the germline V gene. V lost 4 bases and J 2 bases, leaving 16 bases between the germline ends. The CDR3 extends over 15 amino acids. The CDR3 spells CASSDASKGPYEQYF. Here the CDR3 DNA reads TGCGCCAGCAGCGACGCTAGTAAAGGTCCCTACGAGCAGTACTTC.

This chain uses TRBV19 with TRBJ2-3; D remains ambiguous. The germline gives CDR1 LNHDA, CDR2 SQIVND (reference sequence). This CDR3 region has 12 residues. V lost 0 bases and J lost 9, with 7 bases in between. The CDR3 nucleotides are TGTGCCAGTAGTATAGAGGGAAGAACGCAGTATTTT. Translation gives CASSIEGRTQYF.

The table lists this clone with a count of one. The same CDR3 can be traced to other DNA sequences in this sample. The rearrangement joins TRBV7-9 to TRBJ1-6, with D perhaps TRBD1 (5 bases). The CDR3 runs to 14 residues. Trimming took 1 base from V and 8 from J, leaving 9 bases between them. Germline V lookup: CDR1 SEHNR, CDR2 FQNEAQ (reference sequence). CDR3 region: CASSLVGGDSPLHF. The CDR3 DNA is TGTGCCAGCAGCTTAGTGGGGGGGGATTCACCCCTCCACTTT.

This sequence joins TRBV5-1 and TRBJ2-5; D possibly matches TRBD1 or TRBD2 (6 bases each). Per the germline V gene, CDR1 is SGHRS and CDR2 is YFSETQ. The CDR3 extends over 14 amino acids. Between the trimmed V and J ends, which lost 6 bases and 2 bases, there was a span of 14 bases. The CDR3 region has the DNA TGCGCCAGCAAGAGGGGGGCAGAGCAAGAGACCCAGTACTTC. It is translated as CASKRGAEQETQYF.

The chain is built from TRBV29-1 and TRBJ2-7; 15 positions match TRBD2. The germline gives CDR1 SQVTM, CDR2 ANQGSEA. This CDR3 comprises 14 residues. V lost 6 bases and J lost 7; bases outside the gene matches: 7. The CDR3 DNA follows: TGCAGCGTGGGTATCGGACTAGCGGGAGGGGAGCAGTACTTC. It specifies CSVGIGLAGGEQYF.

J is TRBJ2-7 and V is TRBV5-4, with TRBD1 identical over 11 bases. Germline loops: CDR1 SGHNT, CDR2 YYREEE (reference sequence). Trimming took 3 bases from V and 6 from J; bases not matched to a gene: 5. This CDR3 is 14 amino acids long. The CDR3 DNA reads as TGTGCCAGCAGCTCCGGACAGGGGGCGGGCGAGCAGTACTTC. This gives the protein CASSSGQGAGEQYF.

V usage is TRBV30 and J usage is TRBJ1-6; 7 bases map to TRBD1. V gave up 2 bases and J gave up 4 bases; unmatched junction bases: 8. CDR1 and CDR2 (germline): GTSNPN, SVGIG (reference sequence). The CDR3 sequence is 16 residues long. For the CDR3, the DNA is TGTGCCTGGAGTCGCCCTCCGGGACAGTATAATTCACCCCTCCACTTT. This gives the protein CAWSRPPGQYNSPLHF.

The chain joins TRBV7-9 to TRBJ1-2; D unresolved. The CDR3 sequence is 13 residues long. From germline, CDR1 is SEHNR and CDR2 FQNEAQ (reference sequence). V was pared by 1 base and J by 5 bases, with 8 bases between. The CDR3 DNA reads as TGTGCCAGCAGCTTAGGGACCCCATATGGCTACACCTTC. It codes for CASSLGTPYGYTF.

This chain connects TRBV6-5 to TRBJ1-5, with unresolved D. Per germline, CDR1 MNHEY and CDR2 SVGAGI. V was cut by 7 bases and J by 4 bases, with 17 bases left in between. This CDR3 spans 15 amino acids. The CDR3 DNA is TGTGCCAGCAAGTATAGGATTGGCCCAAATCAGCCCCAGCATTTT. This gives the protein CASKYRIGPNQPQHF.

The V gene is TRBV29-1, the J gene TRBJ2-7; a possible D gene is TRBD1 (6 bases). Germline CDR1 is SQVTM and CDR2 is ANQGSEA. The CDR3 totals 11 residues. V was clipped by 7 bases and J by 3 bases, with 10 bases between them. This CDR3 is CSGGTYYEQYF. CDR3 DNA sequence: TGCAGCGGGGGGACATACTACGAGCAGTACTTC.

V gene TRBV4-1 combines with J gene TRBJ1-6, with D hard to call. This CDR3 has 15 amino acids. CDR1 is MGHRA, CDR2 YSYEKL, per germline. V was clipped by 8 bases and J by 0 bases, with 11 bases between them. The CDR3 reads CASQAGSSYNSPLHF. In nucleotides, the CDR3 is TGCGCCAGCCAGGCGGGAAGCTCCTATAATTCACCCCTCCACTTT.

The chain employs TRBV11-2 and TRBJ1-1; tentative D call: TRBD1 (5 bases). The CDR3 covers 16 residues. V lost 2 bases, J lost 3 bases, and 16 bases lay in between. Germline V gene sequence: CDR1 SGHAT, CDR2 FQNNGV. In nucleotides, the CDR3 is TGTGCCAGCAGCTTACGGCCAGGGAAAGGGGACACTGAAGCTTTCTTT. It codes for CASSLRPGKGDTEAFF.

The gene calls are TRBV6-6 and TRBJ2-5, with D possibly matching TRBD2 (5 bases). The CDR3 has 15 residues. Germline V gives CDR1 MNHNY, CDR2 SVGAGI (reference sequence). Trimming took off 6 bases at V and 2 bases at J, with 16 bases between the two ends. The CDR3 nucleotides read TGTGCCAGCAGCCCCCCTGGACTGCCGCAAGAGACCCAGTACTTC. Translation gives CASSPPGLPQETQYF.

The rearrangement joins TRBV7-3 to TRBJ2-7; 10 positions agree with TRBD1. CDR1 is SGHTA and CDR2 is FQGTGA in the germline V gene. The CDR3 is 15 amino acids. V shed 2 bases and J 5 bases; nucleotides not matched to a gene: 6. The CDR3 sequence is CASSLSGTGAHEQYF. CDR3 nucleotide sequence: TGTGCCAGCAGCTTATCGGGGACAGGGGCCCACGAGCAGTACTTC.

This sequence joins TRBV6-5 and TRBJ1-1; D is ambiguous. The CDR3 runs 13 residues. Trimming left V 6 bases short and J 2 bases short, with 10 bases between. Germline V gene lookup returns CDR1 MNHEY and CDR2 SVGAGI. This CDR3 is CASSSTFNTEAFF. CDR3 DNA sequence: TGTGCCAGCAGCTCCACCTTTAACACTGAAGCTTTCTTT.

J is TRBJ2-7 and V is TRBV7-2; D is ambiguous. Trimming removed 3 bases at V and 9 bases at J, with 12 bases between. The CDR3 runs to 12 residues. CDR1 is SGHTA, CDR2 FQGNSA, per germline. Here the CDR3 DNA reads TGTGCCAGCAGCTTGACGGATCCTGTGCAGTACTTC. Residues: CASSLTDPVQYF. Using reference TRBV7-2 and TRBJ2-7 for the parts outside the CDR3, the full variable domain is GAGVSQSPSNKVTEKGKDVELRCDPISGHTALYWYRQSLGQGLEFLIYFQGNSAPDKSGLPSDRFSAERTGGSVSTLTIQRTQQEDSAVYLCASSLTDPVQYFGPGTRLTVT.

This chain uses TRBV10-3 with TRBJ2-3; 10 bases match TRBD2. After removal of 5 bases from V and 2 bases from J, the junction contained 7 bases not matched to a gene. Germline V gene data show CDR1 as ENHRY and CDR2 as SYGVKD. This CDR3 is 16 amino acids long. CDR3 coding DNA: TGTGCCATCAGTAGCGGGGGGGTTATAAACACAGATACGCAGTATTTT. This sequence encodes CAISSGGVINTDTQYF.

The V and J genes are TRBV2 and TRBJ2-1; D may be TRBD2 (5 bases). Germline loops: CDR1 SNHLY, CDR2 FYNNEI. V was shortened by 4 bases and J by 6 bases, with 13 bases between the two germline ends. The length of the CDR3 is 14 residues. DNA for the CDR3: TGTGCCAGCAGTGTTTTCGGGATTGGCAATGAGCAGTTCTTC. Translating gives CASSVFGIGNEQFF.

Concerning this clone: The sample has other DNA sequences that encode this CDR3 too. The chain uses TRBV5-1 and TRBJ1-6, with 7 bases that match TRBD1. With 1 base clipped from V and 5 bases from J, the junction kept 3 bases outside the gene matches. This CDR3 is 15 amino acids long. Germline CDR1 reads SGHRS; CDR2 reads YFSETQ. CDR3 residues: CASSLYDRDNSPLHF. As DNA, the CDR3 is TGCGCCAGCAGCTTGTACGACAGGGATAATTCACCCCTCCACTTT.

The rearrangement joins TRBV11-2 to TRBJ2-7; TRBD2 matches 7 bases. The germline CDR1 and CDR2 sequences are SGHAT and FQNNGV. Germline trimming cut 5 bases from V and 3 bases from J; bases unmatched to any gene: 4. The CDR3 runs to 13 residues. The CDR3 region is CASSRDYFYEQYF. In DNA form, the CDR3 reads TGTGCCAGCAGCCGGGACTACTTCTACGAGCAGTACTTC. Variable domain in full (rest from reference TRBV11-2 and TRBJ2-7): EAGVAQSPRYKIIEKRQSVAFWCNPISGHATLYWYQQILGQGPKLLIQFQNNGVVDDSQLPKDRFSAERLKGVDSTLKIQPAKLEDSAVYLCASSRDYFYEQYFGPGTRLTVT.